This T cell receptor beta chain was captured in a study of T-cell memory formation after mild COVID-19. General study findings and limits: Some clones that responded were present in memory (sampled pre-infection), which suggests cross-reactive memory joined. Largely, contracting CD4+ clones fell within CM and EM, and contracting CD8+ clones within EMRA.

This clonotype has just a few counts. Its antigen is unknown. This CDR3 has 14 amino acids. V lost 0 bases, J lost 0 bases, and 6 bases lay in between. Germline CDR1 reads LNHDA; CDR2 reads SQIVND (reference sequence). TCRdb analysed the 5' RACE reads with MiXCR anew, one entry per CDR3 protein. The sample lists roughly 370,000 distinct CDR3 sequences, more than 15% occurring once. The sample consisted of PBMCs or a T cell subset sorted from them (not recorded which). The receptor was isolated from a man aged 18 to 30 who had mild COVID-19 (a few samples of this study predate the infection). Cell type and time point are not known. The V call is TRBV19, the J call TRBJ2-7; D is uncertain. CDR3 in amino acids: CASSIDLSSYEQYF. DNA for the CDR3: TGTGCCAGTAGTATAGATCTGAGCTCCTACGAGCAGTACTTC.